Shown below are 32 T cell receptor beta chains from a single sample sequenced in a study of CD8 T cells in ankylosing spondylitis. TCRdb re-derived calls from the 5' RACE reads in MiXCR, one entry per CDR3 protein. The data show some 350,000 distinct CDR3 sequences, approximately 15% seen once. Sequencing used blood, either unsorted or a sorted T cell fraction (not recorded which). Every receptor here comes from a male donor with ankylosing spondylitis or in good health (not recorded which).

This rearrangement joins TRBV12-3 or TRBV12-4 to TRBJ1-1; tentative D call: TRBD1 (6 bases). The CDR3 extends over 16 amino acids. Trimming took off 3 bases at V and 1 base at J, with 15 bases between the two ends. The CDR3 protein is CASSFPLQGGNTEAFF. CDR3 in DNA: TGTGCCAGCAGTTTCCCTCTACAGGGCGGGAACACTGAAGCTTTCTTT.

This clonotype appeared a few times. This chain joins TRBV7-2 and TRBJ1-2; TRBD1 aligns across 9 bases. This CDR3 is 15 amino acids long. The J segment lost 8 bases and the V segment lost 4 bases, leaving 11 bases of the junction unmatched. Looked up from germline, CDR1 is SGHTA and CDR2 is FQGNSA. The CDR3 here is CASSSRNRGLLGYTF. In DNA form, the CDR3 reads TGTGCCAGCAGCTCCCGGAACAGGGGGCTTTTAGGCTACACCTTC.

There are a few counts of this clonotype. The genes are TRBV20-1 and TRBJ1-3; D remains ambiguous. Germline loops: CDR1 DFQATT, CDR2 SNEGSKA (reference sequence). CDR3 size: 13 residues. Trimming cost V 3 bases and J 1 base, with 7 bases left between them. CDR3 nucleotides: TGCAGTGCTAGTAGGGATTCTGGAAACACCATATATTTT. Translated, it gives CSASRDSGNTIYF.

This clonotype was seen ten or more times. The chain uses TRBV7-2 and TRBJ1-5, with unresolved D. V lost 3 bases and J 2 bases, leaving 8 bases between the germline ends. This CDR3 is built from 14 residues. CDR1 and CDR2 (germline): SGHTA, FQGNSA. CDR3 region: CASSFSVGNQPQHF. The CDR3 nucleotides read TGTGCCAGCAGCTTTAGTGTGGGCAATCAGCCCCAGCATTTT.

For this clonotype: Just one base apart from a much larger clone, this may be a read error. The chain links TRBV7-2 to TRBJ1-5, with D hard to call. The length of the CDR3 is 14 residues. Germline values: CDR1 SGHTA, CDR2 FQGNSA. The CDR3 DNA reads as TGTGCCAGCAGCTTACAAGATAGCAAACAGCCCCAGCATTTT. The encoded protein is CASSLQDSKQPQHF.

This clonotype has ten or more counts. This chain joins TRBV27 and TRBJ2-2, with a tentative D call TRBD1 (6 bases). This CDR3 has 13 residues. V was cut by 3 bases and J by 6 bases, with 8 bases left in between. CDR1 and CDR2 from the germline V gene are MNHEY and SMNVEV (reference sequence). The CDR3 sequence: CASSFDRPGELFF. The CDR3 DNA follows: TGTGCCAGCAGTTTCGACAGGCCCGGGGAGCTGTTTTTT.

This clonotype was recorded a few times. This chain uses TRBV29-1 with TRBJ1-2; D remains unclear. Trimming stripped 3 bases from V and 0 bases from J, with 5 bases between. The CDR3 extends over 12 amino acids. Germline V gene sequence: CDR1 SQVTM, CDR2 ANQGSEA. Here the CDR3 reads CSVERSNYGYTF. For the CDR3, the DNA is TGCAGCGTTGAGAGATCTAACTATGGCTACACCTTC.

The chain recombines TRBV5-1 with TRBJ2-5; no firm D call. The CDR3 spans 13 residues. CDR1 and CDR2 from the germline V gene are SGHRS and YFSETQ. The V and J ends lost 1 base and 4 bases respectively, with 8 bases between them. The CDR3 spells CASSLRVRETQYF. DNA for the CDR3: TGCGCCAGCAGCTTGCGGGTACGAGAGACCCAGTACTTC.

This clonotype has more than one count but fewer than ten. The rearrangement joins TRBV12-3 or TRBV12-4 to TRBJ1-5; D is unclear. The CDR3 contains 13 residues. V lost 3 bases and J 7 bases, leaving 10 bases between the germline ends. The CDR3 reads CASSFTERQPQHF. CDR3 coding DNA: TGTGCCAGCAGTTTTACAGAACGGCAGCCCCAGCATTTT.

This clonotype came up a few times. The chain recombines TRBV20-1 with TRBJ2-5; 8 nucleotides agree with TRBD2. CDR1 and CDR2 (germline): DFQATT, SNEGSKA (reference sequence). V was clipped by 6 bases and J by 2 bases; unmatched bases: 11. This CDR3 region has 15 residues. The CDR3 loop reads CSALYDSGTQETQYF. The CDR3 DNA reads as TGCAGTGCCCTATATGATAGCGGGACGCAAGAGACCCAGTACTTC.

The chain couples TRBV15 to TRBJ2-4; D unclear. CDR1 LNHNV and CDR2 YYDKDF come from the germline V gene (reference sequence). Trimming pared 0 bases from V and 0 bases from J, leaving 9 bases between. CDR3 size: 16 residues. CDR3 protein: CATSRDRLLAKNIQYF. CDR3 DNA: TGTGCCACCAGCAGAGATCGATTACTAGCCAAAAACATTCAGTACTTC.

CDR3 region: CASSVELSTDTQYF. Here the CDR3 DNA reads TGTGCCAGCAGTGTAGAACTAAGCACAGATACGCAGTATTTT. The gene calls are TRBV6-1 and TRBJ2-3, with D unclear. This CDR3 spans 14 amino acids. The V gene's germline CDR1 is MNHNS and CDR2 SASEGT. Trimming removed 4 bases from V and 0 bases from J, with 8 bases in between.

The chain links TRBV3-1 to TRBJ2-3; D call uncertain. Germline V gene sequence: CDR1 LGHDT, CDR2 YNNKEL (reference sequence). This CDR3 comprises 13 residues. The V and J ends lost 1 base and 4 bases respectively, with 6 bases between them. DNA of the CDR3: TGTGCCAGCAGCCAAGGAGGTGCAGATACGCAGTATTTT. It encodes CASSQGGADTQYF.

Only a few counts were recorded for this clonotype. This sequence joins TRBV27 and TRBJ2-3, with D unresolved. The CDR3 has 16 amino acids. Germline V gene data show CDR1 as MNHEY and CDR2 as SMNVEV (reference sequence). V lost 4 bases, J lost 2 bases, and 16 bases lay in between. The CDR3 bases are TGTGCCAGCAGTTCCGACCCACCCGGAATCACAGATACGCAGTATTTT. Amino acid sequence: CASSSDPPGITDTQYF.

The chain joins TRBV11-1 to TRBJ2-2; tentatively, D is TRBD2 (6 bases). V was clipped by 1 base and J by 5 bases, with 11 bases between them. Per germline, CDR1 SGHAT and CDR2 FQDESV (reference sequence). CDR3 length: 15 residues. The DNA of the CDR3 is TGTGCCAGCAGCTTAGTCCCCGGAGGGACCGGGGAGCTGTTTTTT. Encoded protein: CASSLVPGGTGELFF.

The CDR3 DNA follows: TGCGCCAGCAGCTTGGACCCACAGGGTGGTGGAGATACGCAGTATTTT. This translates into CASSLDPQGGGDTQYF. V is TRBV5-1 and J is TRBJ2-3; tentative D call: TRBD1 (6 bases). In germline, CDR1 is SGHRS, CDR2 YFSETQ. This CDR3 has 16 amino acids. V was trimmed by 0 bases and J by 5 bases, leaving 16 bases between them.

This clonotype has just a few counts. The junction departs from the called germline gene at one end, perhaps through a read error. The genes are TRBV10-1 and TRBJ2-7; TRBD1 aligns across 7 bases. Germline V gene sequence: CDR1 WNHNN, CDR2 SYGVQD (reference sequence). The CDR3 sequence is 14 residues long. This chain's CDR3 is CASSGGTVSHEQYF. The CDR3 DNA sequence: TGCGCCAGCAGTGGTGGGACAGTCTCCCACGAGCAGTACTTC.

The V and J genes are TRBV5-1 and TRBJ1-2; D not certain. Germline V CDR1 and CDR2: SGHRS, YFSETQ. The CDR3 spans 14 residues. Trimming shortened V by 0 bases and J by 0 bases, and 6 bases separated the two germline ends. The CDR3 bases are TGCGCCAGCAGCTTGGATACTCCTAACTATGGCTACACCTTC. Protein product: CASSLDTPNYGYTF.

This clonotype showed up just a few times. The chain couples TRBV12-3 or TRBV12-4 to TRBJ2-2; 8 bases are a match to TRBD2. The CDR3 length is 16 residues. The V and J ends lost 1 base and 3 bases, in that order; junction bases with no gene match: 4. The CDR3 nucleotides are TGTGCCAGCAGTTTAGAACTAGCGGTCGACACCGGGGAGCTGTTTTTT. Amino acid sequence: CASSLELAVDTGELFF.

This rearrangement joins TRBV12-3 or TRBV12-4 to TRBJ1-4; a possible D gene is TRBD1 (5 bases). The CDR3 runs 15 residues. Trimming took off 7 bases at V and 8 bases at J, with 20 bases between the two ends. The CDR3: CASILRTGAGEKLFF. The CDR3 DNA follows: TGTGCCAGCATCCTTCGGACCGGGGCGGGAGAAAAACTGTTTTTT.

This clonotype was seen only a few times. The chain carries TRBV5-1 and TRBJ2-1; D gene uncertain. The CDR3 is 21 residues long. Germline V gives CDR1 SGHRS, CDR2 YFSETQ. The germline V and J ends were trimmed by 2 bases and 6 bases, with 33 bases remaining between them. CDR3 sequence: CASSLLRIASVADGVGNEQFF. The CDR3 region has the DNA TGCGCCAGCAGCTTATTACGAATAGCTTCGGTGGCAGATGGAGTGGGCAATGAGCAGTTCTTC.

The chain uses TRBV4-1 and TRBJ2-1; 9 bases map to TRBD1. The germline gives CDR1 MGHRA, CDR2 YSYEKL. V lost 5 bases, J lost 9 bases, and 11 bases stayed unmatched. This CDR3 is 15 amino acids long. CDR3 amino acids: CASSNRGQGSFEQFF. The CDR3, as DNA: TGCGCCAGCAGCAATCGGGGACAGGGAAGTTTTGAGCAGTTCTTC.

J is TRBJ1-5 and V is TRBV5-6; 10 bases match TRBD1. The CDR3 extends over 14 amino acids. Losses at the gene ends were 3 bases for V and 5 bases for J; bases not matched to a gene: 2. Germline V gene data show CDR1 as SGHDT and CDR2 as YYEEEE. CDR3 sequence reads: CASSSDRGHQPQHF. DNA of the CDR3: TGTGCCAGCAGCTCCGACAGGGGGCATCAGCCCCAGCATTTT.

CDR3 DNA sequence: TGTGCCAGCAGCCAAGACCGGGGGGCTCAGCCCCAGCATTTT. Protein sequence: CASSQDRGAQPQHF. The genes are TRBV3-1 and TRBJ1-5; D possibly corresponds to TRBD1 (6 bases). CDR1 is LGHDT, CDR2 YNNKEL, per germline (reference sequence). The CDR3 is 14 amino acids. Trimming shortened V by 0 bases and J by 6 bases, and 9 bases separated the two germline ends.

A few counts support this clonotype. This chain uses TRBV2 with TRBJ2-3; D not resolved. V was cut by 4 bases and J by 2 bases, with 16 bases left in between. CDR3 size: 16 residues. Looked up from germline, CDR1 is SNHLY and CDR2 is FYNNEI. The CDR3 nucleotides are TGTGCCAGCAGTGCTTACGCCAATCCCTTCACAGATACGCAGTATTTT. Translating it yields CASSAYANPFTDTQYF.

This clonotype was observed a handful of times. The gene calls are TRBV5-1 and TRBJ1-2, with no clear D. Germline V gene data show CDR1 as SGHRS and CDR2 as YFSETQ. V was cut by 2 bases and J by 8 bases, with 19 bases left in between. The CDR3 is made up of 15 amino acids. For the CDR3, the DNA is TGCGCCAGCAGCTTCTCGACGGGTCTGCGCTACGGCTACACCTTC. Its translation is CASSFSTGLRYGYTF.

Points on this clonotype: Relative to the germline gene, one junction end is altered; a read error may explain this. V is TRBV6-5 and J is TRBJ1-4; the D gene is possibly TRBD1 (5 bases). The length of the CDR3 is 11 residues. Looked up from germline, CDR1 is MNHEY and CDR2 is SVGAGI. For the CDR3, the DNA is TGTGCCAGCAGTTACTCACAGGATGACTATTTT. This codes for CASSYSQDDYF.

This clonotype was counted a few times. This chain uses TRBV11-2 with TRBJ1-2; possibly TRBD1 for D (6 bases). Germline assignment: CDR1 SGHAT and CDR2 FQNNGV. The CDR3 totals 13 residues. Trimming stripped 6 bases from V and 7 bases from J, with 15 bases between. Here the CDR3 reads CASRPTGSGGYTF. For the CDR3, the DNA is TGTGCCAGCAGACCTACAGGGTCCGGTGGCTACACCTTC.

This clonotype was recorded at least ten times. This chain joins TRBV29-1 and TRBJ2-7, with D uncertain. CDR3 size: 12 residues. Trimming took off 4 bases at V and 5 bases at J, with 12 bases between the two ends. CDR1 SQVTM and CDR2 ANQGSEA come from the germline V gene. The CDR3 DNA reads as TGCAGCGTTGCTCCAACGATCCACGAGCAGTACTTC. Translating it yields CSVAPTIHEQYF.

The CDR3 bases are TGTGCCAGCAGCGCCAGCGGGAGCACAGATACGCAGTATTTT. Translation gives CASSASGSTDTQYF. The rearrangement uses TRBV7-9 and TRBJ2-3, with D maybe TRBD2 (6 bases). Germline CDR1 and CDR2: SEHNR and FQNEAQ (reference sequence). V dropped 5 bases and J dropped 0 bases, with 9 bases sitting between them. The CDR3 runs 14 residues.

This chain connects TRBV12-3 or TRBV12-4 to TRBJ1-2; D possibly corresponds to TRBD1 (6 bases). Between the trimmed V and J ends, which lost 6 bases and 1 base, there was a span of 12 bases. This CDR3 comprises 14 residues. The CDR3 DNA reads as TGTGCCAGCAGGGTAACAGGGAGTAACTATGGCTACACCTTC. The encoded protein is CASRVTGSNYGYTF.

The chain joins TRBV6-5 to TRBJ1-2; tentatively, D is TRBD1 (5 bases). Germline CDR1 MNHEY, CDR2 SVGAGI. This CDR3 has 14 amino acids. The ends were cut back, 0 bases at V and 4 bases at J, with 9 bases in the middle. The CDR3 region is CASSYSGEGYGYTF. CDR3 coding DNA: TGTGCCAGCAGTTACTCGGGGGAAGGCTATGGCTACACCTTC.